A selection of T cell receptor beta chains follows, all from one sample in a study of shared clonotypes between healthy human individuals. Repertoires were generated with immunoSEQ multiplex PCR, while TCRdb's copy carries only in-frame clones and drops some. The data contain some 2 million clones, about 95% of them singletons. The sequencing input was naive CD8+ T cells sorted from blood. Receptors originate from a man between 18 and 29 years old in good health. The CDR3 runs from the conserved cysteine through the conserved F or W. The D gene is left open where the match is weak. Not all rows give a size; the values are once, few, many and, for expanded clones, a class.

v_call	d_call	j_call	clone_size	cdr3_nt	cdr3_aa
TRBV4-1	.	TRBJ1-1	.	TGCGCCAGCAGCCAAGTCGAGGGGAGCACTGAAGCTTTCTTT	CASSQVEGSTEAFF
TRBV27	TRBD1	TRBJ1-5	.	TGTGCCAGCAGTTTAGGGAGCAGTGGGGTTAAACAGGGGTCATTCAATCAGCCCCAGCATTTT	CASSLGSSGVKQGSFNQPQHF
TRBV6-5	.	TRBJ2-7	.	TGTGCCAGCAGTTACTCGTTTGGGCAAGCCCCCTACGAGCAGTACTTC	CASSYSFGQAPYEQYF
TRBV19	.	TRBJ2-1	.	TGTGCCAGTATCGGTCCCTACAATGAGCAGTTCTTC	CASIGPYNEQFF
TRBV10-2	.	TRBJ1-5	.	TGCGCCAGCAGCGGGGGGGATAGCAATCAGCCCCAGCATTTT	CASSGGDSNQPQHF
TRBV7-3	.	TRBJ2-7	.	TGTGCCAGCAGCTTAGCAGGACCGGTGGACGAGCAGTACTTC	CASSLAGPVDEQYF
TRBV4-2	.	TRBJ2-1	.	TGTGCCAGCAGCCACTCGGGTCAGGGTTTCTACAATGAGCAGTTCTTC	CASSHSGQGFYNEQFF
TRBV27	TRBD1	TRBJ1-1	.	TGTGCCAGCAGTGACAGGGGATCATTCACTGAAGCTTTCTTT	CASSDRGSFTEAFF
TRBV27	.	TRBJ2-7	.	TGTGCCAGCAGTTTAGCGGTGTCCTACGAGCAGTACTTC	CASSLAVSYEQYF
TRBV7-8	TRBD2	TRBJ2-1	.	TGTGCCAGCAGCATCCAAAGCGGGGGGGCCAGTGAGCAGTTCTTC	CASSIQSGGASEQFF
TRBV30	TRBD1	TRBJ1-2	.	TGTGCCTGGAGCAGGGGGATCGGTAACTATGGCTACACCTTC	CAWSRGIGNYGYTF
TRBV10-3	TRBD2	TRBJ2-2	.	TGTGCCATCTTGGCTAGCGGGCCGAATACCGGGGAGCTGTTTTTT	CAILASGPNTGELFF
TRBV29-1	.	TRBJ2-3	.	TGCAGCGTTGAAAGGGCTTTGGGGGCCGGAGGAGCAGATACGCAGTATTTT	CSVERALGAGGADTQYF
TRBV6-5	.	TRBJ1-5	once	TGTGCCAGCAGTTCCCGACAAGGGGCTCAGCCCCAGCATTTT	CASSSRQGAQPQHF
TRBV7-2	TRBD2	TRBJ2-5	.	TGTGCCAGCAGCTTAGTCTTTAGCGGGAGTTTAGAGACCCAGTACTTC	CASSLVFSGSLETQYF
TRBV6-1	.	TRBJ2-7	.	TGTGCCAGCACGGCCGGGACTCTCTACGAGCAGTACTTC	CASTAGTLYEQYF
TRBV5-6	TRBD2	TRBJ2-7	.	TGTGCCAGCAGCTTGAGTGCTAGCGGGACCTACGAGCAGTACTTC	CASSLSASGTYEQYF
TRBV10-3	TRBD1	TRBJ1-2	.	TGTGCCAACTCGCAGGGGGGAGAGGGCTACACCTTC	CANSQGGEGYTF
TRBV6-5	.	TRBJ2-1	.	TGTGCCAGCAGTTACCGGGGATACAATGAGCAGTTCTTC	CASSYRGYNEQFF
TRBV7-2	.	TRBJ2-7	.	TGTGCCAGCAGTCCCATGGGGACGGCCTACGAGCAGTACTTC	CASSPMGTAYEQYF
TRBV10-3	TRBD2	TRBJ2-3	.	TGTGCCATCAGCGGGACTAGCGGGAGCACAGATACGCAGTATTTT	CAISGTSGSTDTQYF
TRBV9	.	TRBJ1-1	.	TGTGCCAGCAGCGTAGGGTCAAACACTGAAGCTTTCTTT	CASSVGSNTEAFF
TRBV27	.	TRBJ2-7	.	TGTGCCAGCAGTTTATCCTCAGGAGCGCTAAGCGAGCAGTACTTC	CASSLSSGALSEQYF
TRBV4-1	.	TRBJ2-7	.	TGCGCCAGCAGCCAGGTCGGGGCCCCATCCGAGCAGTACTTC	CASSQVGAPSEQYF
TRBV2	.	TRBJ2-1	.	TGTGCCAGCAGTGAAGTTGAGCAAAGTGAGCAGTTCTTC	CASSEVEQSEQFF
TRBV11-2	.	TRBJ2-7	.	TGTGCCAGCAGCCCCCCCGGCAGGGTCGAGCAGTACTTC	CASSPPGRVEQYF
TRBV11-2	.	TRBJ2-4	.	TGTGCCAGCAGCTCCGGAGAAAACATTCAGTACTTC	CASSSGENIQYF
TRBV4-3	TRBD2	TRBJ2-1	.	TGCGCCAGCAGCCAGGCGGGAGGGTCATACAATGAGCAGTTCTTC	CASSQAGGSYNEQFF
TRBV27	.	TRBJ2-3	.	TGTGCCAGCAGAACCTTACTAGCTCCGGGAGATACGCAGTATTTT	CASRTLLAPGDTQYF
TRBV5-8	.	TRBJ2-7	.	TGTGCCAGCAGCTTTAGTGCCACCTACGAGCAGTACTTC	CASSFSATYEQYF